Below are 9 T cell receptor beta chains sequenced from a single sample in a study of human T cells and chemical hapten exposure. Time point: patch test 3, about 24 weeks after DPC sensitization. The sample's treatment: therapeutic diphenylcyclopropenone sensitization with weekly scalp DPC. TCRdb processed the RACE reads anew with MiXCR; each CDR3 protein has one entry. This sample carries over 55,000 distinct CDR3 sequences, more than 9.5% of them seen once, and the ten largest clones take approximately 1.4%. Material: whole blood, obtained in connection with sensitization to the hapten diphenylcyclopropenone (DPC). Receptors were obtained from a woman in her fifties or sixties with alopecia areata. Some clones in this sample may be carry-over from other donors' samples.

This clonotype has only a few counts. The CDR3 DNA is TGCGCCAGCAGCCAGCCGGGACCGAACACTGAAGCTTTCTTT. It is translated as CASSQPGPNTEAFF. The rearrangement uses TRBV5-1 and TRBJ1-1, with a possible D match to TRBD1 (5 bases). Germline V gives CDR1 SGHRS, CDR2 YFSETQ. Trimming left V 4 bases short and J 1 base short, with 11 bases between. The CDR3 runs 14 residues.

The chain joins TRBV28 to TRBJ2-2; TRBD1 agrees at 10 bases. After removal of 0 bases from V and 7 bases from J, the junction contained 2 bases not matched to a gene. Germline-derived CDR1 and CDR2 are MDHEN and SYDVKM. This CDR3 has 15 residues. CDR3 residues: CASSLWTGGRGELFF. The CDR3 region has the DNA TGTGCCAGCAGTTTATGGACAGGGGGCCGCGGGGAGCTGTTTTTT.

The chain uses TRBV20-1 and TRBJ2-7, with D hard to call. Trimming cost V 1 base and J 0 bases, with 13 bases left between them. CDR3 length: 15 amino acids. Germline V gene lookup returns CDR1 DFQATT and CDR2 SNEGSKA (reference sequence). CDR3 in amino acids: CSARGHPDVSYEQYF. CDR3 nucleotide sequence: TGCAGTGCTAGAGGACATCCGGACGTCTCCTACGAGCAGTACTTC.

This clonotype was detected many times. The chain is built from TRBV3-1 and TRBJ2-1; 7 bases agree with TRBD1. The CDR3 contains 15 residues. V shed 4 bases, J shed 3 bases, and the junction held 6 bases outside the gene matches. Germline assignment: CDR1 LGHDT and CDR2 YNNKEL (reference sequence). The CDR3: CASSLTGTNYNEQFF. The DNA of the CDR3 is TGTGCCAGCAGCCTGACAGGGACCAACTACAATGAGCAGTTCTTC.

This clonotype was seen ten or more times. The rearrangement joins TRBV24-1 to TRBJ2-2, with TRBD2 matching 12 bases. The CDR3 contains 17 residues. Germline loops: CDR1 KGHDR, CDR2 SFDVKD. Trimming at V came to 8 bases and at J to 4 bases, leaving 10 bases not matched to a gene. As DNA, the CDR3 is TGTGCCACCATGCCTAGCGGGAGGGCCTTTGCCACCGGGGAGCTGTTTTTT. The encoded protein is CATMPSGRAFATGELFF.

The chain combines TRBV9 with TRBJ2-3; D ambiguous. V shed 0 bases and J shed 5 bases, with 13 bases lying between them. The CDR3 loop spans 15 amino acids. CDR1 is SGDLS and CDR2 is YYNGEE in the germline V gene. The CDR3 region is CASSVEGRRGDTQYF. The CDR3 DNA is TGTGCCAGCAGCGTAGAAGGGCGGAGAGGAGATACGCAGTATTTT.

This clonotype has a handful of counts. The chain combines TRBV5-8 with TRBJ2-2; tentative D call: TRBD1 (5 bases). Trimming shortened V by 5 bases and J by 2 bases, and 19 bases separated the two germline ends. CDR1 and CDR2 (germline): SGHTS, YDEGEE. The CDR3 runs to 17 residues. The CDR3 DNA reads as TGTGCCAGCAGTTCGTACGCAGGGCACCTTAACACCGGGGAGCTGTTTTTT. Translating gives CASSSYAGHLNTGELFF.

This sequence joins TRBV6-1 and TRBJ2-1; 13 bases line up with TRBD2. The CDR3 spans 21 residues. J lost 0 bases, V lost 7 bases, and 18 bases had no gene match. Per the germline V gene, CDR1 is MNHNS and CDR2 is SASEGT. This CDR3 is CASTQGIRLAGGKSSYNEQFF. Here the CDR3 DNA reads TGTGCCAGCACTCAAGGTATTCGACTAGCGGGAGGCAAGAGCTCCTACAATGAGCAGTTCTTC.

This clonotype was picked up many times. This sequence joins TRBV3-1 and TRBJ1-3; maybe TRBD1 (5 bases). CDR1 LGHDT and CDR2 YNNKEL come from the germline V gene (reference sequence). This CDR3 contains 16 residues. V was shortened by 3 bases and J by 5 bases, with 17 bases between the two germline ends. The CDR3 nucleotides read TGTGCCAGCAGCCACGAGGGGCGAGGAGTAAGAAACACCATATATTTT. This gives the protein CASSHEGRGVRNTIYF. The whole variable domain, filled in from reference TRBV3-1 and TRBJ1-3, reads DTAVSQTPKYLVTQMGNDKSIKCEQNLGHDTMYWYKQDSKKFLKIMFSYNNKELIINETVPNRFSPKSPDKAHLNLHINSLELGDSAVYFCASSHEGRGVRNTIYFGEGSWLTVV.